Listed below are T cell receptor beta chains from one sample, sequenced in a study of radiotherapy plus CTLA-4 blockade in lung cancer. Some clones are missing from TCRdb's copy, which holds only in-frame ones; the method was immunoSEQ multiplex PCR. The profile shows 45,000 or so clones, approximately 73% of them singletons. The sequences come from peripheral blood, collected from a patient treated with radiotherapy plus ipilimumab. The receptors stem from a human donor with non-small cell lung cancer who had a complete response to radiotherapy plus ipilimumab. The CDR3 runs from the conserved cysteine through the conserved F or W. D genes are given only for firm matches. Rows may omit the clone size; those that give it use once, few, many or a size class.

J: TRBJ1-2
D: .
V: TRBV9
length: 15
size: .
DNA: TGTGCCAGCAGCTCCAACCCTGCAGTTAACTATGGCTACACCTTC
CDR3: CASSSNPAVNYGYTF

J: TRBJ2-2
D: .
V: TRBV9
length: 17
size: .
DNA: TGTGCCAGCAGCGGCCAACGGGGTGCAGCGAACACCGGGGAGCTGTTTTTT
CDR3: CASSGQRGAANTGELFF

J: TRBJ2-5
D: .
V: TRBV30
length: 14
size: .
DNA: TGTGCCTGGACCCCTGGAGGGGGCAAGGTGACCCAGTACTTC
CDR3: CAWTPGGGKVTQYF

J: TRBJ2-7
D: TRBD1
V: TRBV7-7
length: 14
size: .
DNA: TGTGCCAGCAGCTTAGGAGAGGGGGCATACGAGCAGTACTTC
CDR3: CASSLGEGAYEQYF

J: TRBJ2-5
D: .
V: TRBV10-1
length: 19
size: .
DNA: TGCGCCAGCAGTAAAACGGCAGGGGCCGCTGAAACACCATGGTCACCCCAGTACTTC
CDR3: CASSKTAGAAETPWSPQYF

J: TRBJ2-1
D: TRBD2
V: TRBV4-1
length: 16
size: .
DNA: TGCGCCAGCAGCCAGAGGACTAGCGGGTCACTCAATGAGCAGTTCTTC
CDR3: CASSQRTSGSLNEQFF

J: TRBJ2-1
D: .
V: TRBV6-4
length: 16
size: .
DNA: TGTGCCAGCAGTGACTCGTTTCGGAGCTCCTACAATGAGCAGTTCTTC
CDR3: CASSDSFRSSYNEQFF

J: TRBJ1-2
D: TRBD1
V: TRBV28
length: 16
size: .
DNA: TGTGCCAGCAGTTTAGATCTGGGGACAGGGGGCATCGGCTACACCTTC
CDR3: CASSLDLGTGGIGYTF

J: TRBJ1-1
D: .
V: TRBV18
length: 14
size: .
DNA: TGTGCCAGCTCACCAGGGGGCAGGGGCGCTGAAGCTTTCTTT
CDR3: CASSPGGRGAEAFF

J: TRBJ1-2
D: .
V: TRBV2
length: 12
size: .
DNA: TGTGCCAGCAGTGAAGACGGGATTGGCTACACCTTC
CDR3: CASSEDGIGYTF

J: TRBJ1-5
D: .
V: TRBV19
length: 14
size: .
DNA: TGTGCCAGTATTCCAGGGAATAGCAATCAGCCCCAGCATTTT
CDR3: CASIPGNSNQPQHF

J: TRBJ1-2
D: .
V: TRBV28
length: 11
size: .
DNA: TGTGCCAGCAGTTTATTCCGTGGCTACACCTTC
CDR3: CASSLFRGYTF

J: TRBJ2-4
D: .
V: TRBV5-6
length: 14
size: .
DNA: TGTGCCAGCAGCTTGACAGTAGCCAAAAACATTCAGTACTTC
CDR3: CASSLTVAKNIQYF

J: TRBJ2-7
D: TRBD2
V: TRBV2
length: 13
size: .
DNA: TGTGCCAGTCTAGCGGGGTCCGCCTACGAGCAGTACTTC
CDR3: CASLAGSAYEQYF

J: TRBJ1-2
D: .
V: TRBV11-2
length: 14
size: .
DNA: TGTGCCAGCAGCTTAAACGCAGGGGTGCGTGGCTACACCTTC
CDR3: CASSLNAGVRGYTF

J: TRBJ1-3
D: .
V: TRBV5-8
length: 18
size: .
DNA: TGTGCCAGCAGCTTGCGGCCAAGGGGCGGAATCTCTGGAAACACCATATATTTT
CDR3: CASSLRPRGGISGNTIYF

J: TRBJ2-5
D: .
V: TRBV19
length: 16
size: .
DNA: TGTGCCAGCCGGGGGGCGACACGTGGATTCCAAGAGACCCAGTACTTC
CDR3: CASRGATRGFQETQYF

J: TRBJ2-7
D: TRBD1
V: TRBV2
length: 14
size: .
DNA: TGTGCCAGCAGTGCTGGGACAGGGGCCTACGAGCAGTACTTC
CDR3: CASSAGTGAYEQYF

J: TRBJ2-7
D: .
V: TRBV19
length: 13
size: .
DNA: TGTGCCAGTAGTTGGGGGGTGAGTTACGAGCAGTACTTC
CDR3: CASSWGVSYEQYF

J: TRBJ2-2
D: TRBD1
V: TRBV28
length: 17
size: .
DNA: TGTGCCAGCAGTTTCAGGGCAGGGGGCCCGAACACCGGGGAGCTGTTTTTT
CDR3: CASSFRAGGPNTGELFF

J: TRBJ2-2
D: TRBD2
V: TRBV4-3
length: 22
size: .
DNA: TGCGCCAGCAGCCAAGAGCATATACCGGGACTAGCGGGGGGGCGGGGCACCGGGGAGCTGTTTTTT
CDR3: CASSQEHIPGLAGGRGTGELFF

J: TRBJ2-1
D: .
V: TRBV6-5
length: 12
size: .
DNA: TGTGCCAGCAGTCTCAGGGGTAATGAGCAGTTCTTC
CDR3: CASSLRGNEQFF

J: TRBJ1-3
D: .
V: TRBV6-1
length: 14
size: .
DNA: TGTGCCAGCAGGGAGGACGGTTCTGGAAACACCATATATTTT
CDR3: CASREDGSGNTIYF

J: TRBJ2-1
D: TRBD2
V: TRBV18
length: 17
size: few
DNA: TGTGCCAGCTCACCTTCAACCGGACTAGCGGGGGGGCACGAGCAGTTCTTC
CDR3: CASSPSTGLAGGHEQFF

J: TRBJ2-2
D: TRBD2
V: TRBV9
length: 16
size: .
DNA: TGTGCCAGCAGCGTATCTACTAGCGGGAGTGGCGGGGAGCTGTTTTTT
CDR3: CASSVSTSGSGGELFF

J: TRBJ2-6
D: .
V: TRBV7-9
length: 15
size: .
DNA: TGTGCCAGCAGGGATAGGACAGCTGGGGCCAACGTCCTGACTTTC
CDR3: CASRDRTAGANVLTF

J: TRBJ2-1
D: TRBD1
V: TRBV5-1
length: 18
size: few
DNA: TGCGCCAGCAGCGGCGGCCTGTTACAGGGGGCCGGTTACAATGAGCAGTTCTTC
CDR3: CASSGGLLQGAGYNEQFF

J: TRBJ2-1
D: TRBD2
V: TRBV6-5
length: 14
size: few
DNA: TGTGCCAGCAGTAACACGGGGGGGCGGGATGAGCAGTTCTTC
CDR3: CASSNTGGRDEQFF

J: TRBJ2-5
D: TRBD2
V: TRBV4-3
length: 15
size: .
DNA: TGCGCCAGCAGCCAAGGACTAGCGGGGGGAGAGACCCAGTACTTC
CDR3: CASSQGLAGGETQYF

J: TRBJ1-6
D: TRBD1
V: TRBV30
length: 13
size: .
DNA: TGTGCCTGCGCCGGGACAGGGAGTTCACCCCTCCACTTT
CDR3: CACAGTGSSPLHF

J: TRBJ1-1
D: .
V: TRBV28
length: 13
size: .
DNA: TGTGCCAGCAGTTTCGGGGGGGCAAGTGAAGCTTTCTTT
CDR3: CASSFGGASEAFF

J: TRBJ2-3
D: TRBD1
V: TRBV9
length: 16
size: .
DNA: TGTGCCAGCAGCGCGTGGACAGGAATTAGCACAGATACGCAGTATTTT
CDR3: CASSAWTGISTDTQYF

J: TRBJ2-1
D: .
V: TRBV7-8
length: 15
size: few
DNA: TGTGCCAGCAGCTTAACGGGGAGCTCCTACAATGAGCAGTTCTTC
CDR3: CASSLTGSSYNEQFF

J: TRBJ2-3
D: .
V: TRBV18
length: 14
size: .
DNA: TGTGCCAGCTCACCAGCCAGGGCCGCAGATACGCAGTATTTT
CDR3: CASSPARAADTQYF

J: TRBJ2-2
D: .
V: TRBV19
length: 15
size: .
DNA: TGTGCCAGTAGTATTACAAGCGGGAACACCGGGGAGCTGTTTTTT
CDR3: CASSITSGNTGELFF

J: TRBJ2-7
D: TRBD1
V: TRBV7-2
length: 14
size: .
DNA: TGTGCCAGCAGCTTAGGGGGGACAGTCTACGAGCAGTACTTC
CDR3: CASSLGGTVYEQYF